This TCR beta chain is from a study of T-cell memory formation after mild COVID-19. Study results and limitations: Nothing showed for sure that second-wave clones peaking on day 37 were SARS-CoV-2 specific. From day 15 to 85, contracting clones were balanced between CD4 and CD8, whereas later expanders leaned toward CD4+. Shrinking CD4+ clones resided mostly in CM and EM, and CD8+ ones in EMRA. Memory from before infection featured some responding clones, which suggests cross-reactive memory joined.

TCRdb re-derived calls from the 5' RACE reads in MiXCR, one entry per CDR3 protein. The sample shows roughly 550,000 distinct CDR3 sequences, roughly 22% of them seen only once. A remark on this clonotype: Its antigen is undetermined.

CDR1 and CDR2 from the germline V gene are DFQATT and SNEGSKA (reference sequence). Losses at the gene ends were 4 bases for V and 6 bases for J; bases not matched to a gene: 15. CDR3 size: 15 residues. This sequence originates from an adult woman who had mild COVID-19 (a few samples of this study predate the infection). Cell type and time point are not known. The specimen sequenced was PBMCs or a T cell subset sorted from them (not recorded which). This chain links TRBV20-1 with TRBJ2-7; 7 positions match TRBD1. Here the CDR3 DNA reads TGCAGTGCTACCGAGGTGACGGATTCAGGGGGCGAGCAGTACTTC. Protein sequence: CSATEVTDSGGEQYF.